This T cell receptor beta chain was found in a study of long-term antiretroviral therapy in people with HIV. With survey level as its setting, the immunoSEQ assay was v3.0. The data were produced by immunoSEQ multiplex PCR, yet TCRdb's version contains in-frame clones alone and is incomplete. The sample lists tens of thousands of clones, roughly four fifths seen once, with about 12% in the top ten. V dropped 0 bases and J dropped 1 base, with 5 bases sitting between them. Germline assignment: CDR1 SGDLS and CDR2 YYNGEE. This CDR3 region has 13 residues. The chain joins TRBV9 to TRBJ2-7; no reliable D call. Sequencing was performed on unsorted PBMCs, taken 0.3 years after starting antiretroviral therapy. This clonotype originated in a man between 18 and 35 years old with HIV. This CDR3 reads CASSVDSSYEQYF. The CDR3 nucleotides read TGTGCCAGCAGCGTAGACAGTTCCTACGAGCAGTACTTC.